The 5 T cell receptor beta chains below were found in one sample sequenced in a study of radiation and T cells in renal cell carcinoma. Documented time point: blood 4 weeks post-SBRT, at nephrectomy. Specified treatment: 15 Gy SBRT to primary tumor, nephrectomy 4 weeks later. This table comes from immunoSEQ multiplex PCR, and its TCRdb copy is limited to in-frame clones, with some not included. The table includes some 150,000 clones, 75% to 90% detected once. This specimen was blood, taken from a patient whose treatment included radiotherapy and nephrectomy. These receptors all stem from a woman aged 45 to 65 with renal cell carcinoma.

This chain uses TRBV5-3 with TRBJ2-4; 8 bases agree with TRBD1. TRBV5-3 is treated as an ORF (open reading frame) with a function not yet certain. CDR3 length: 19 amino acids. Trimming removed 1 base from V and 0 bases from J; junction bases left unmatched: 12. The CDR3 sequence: CARSLFLPRQGLAKNIQYF. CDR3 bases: TGTGCCAGAAGCTTGTTCCTCCCCCGACAGGGGCTAGCCAAAAACATTCAGTACTTC.

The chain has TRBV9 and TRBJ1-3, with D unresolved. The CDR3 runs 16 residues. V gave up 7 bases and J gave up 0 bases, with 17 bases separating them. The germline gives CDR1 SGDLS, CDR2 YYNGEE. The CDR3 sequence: CASSSVSANSGNTIYF. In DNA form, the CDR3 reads TGTGCCAGCTCAAGCGTGTCGGCAAACTCTGGAAACACCATATATTTT.

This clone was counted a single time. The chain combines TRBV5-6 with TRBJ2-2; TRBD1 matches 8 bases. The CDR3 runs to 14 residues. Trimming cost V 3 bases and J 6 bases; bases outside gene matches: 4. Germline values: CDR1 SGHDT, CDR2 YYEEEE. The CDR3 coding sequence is TGTGCCAGCAGCTATATCAGGGGGCCCGGGGAGCTGTTTTTT. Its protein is CASSYIRGPGELFF.

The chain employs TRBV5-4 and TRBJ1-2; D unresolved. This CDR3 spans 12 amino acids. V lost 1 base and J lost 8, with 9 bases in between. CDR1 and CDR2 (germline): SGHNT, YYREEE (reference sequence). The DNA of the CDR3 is TGTGCCAGCAGCTTGTGGGGTTCGGGCTACACCTTC. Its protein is CASSLWGSGYTF.

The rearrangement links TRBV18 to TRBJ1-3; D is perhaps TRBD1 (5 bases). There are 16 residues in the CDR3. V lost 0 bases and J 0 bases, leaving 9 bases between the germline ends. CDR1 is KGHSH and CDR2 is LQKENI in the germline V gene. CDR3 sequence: CASSPPWGGSGNTIYF. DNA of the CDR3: TGTGCCAGCTCACCACCGTGGGGGGGCTCTGGAAACACCATATATTTT.